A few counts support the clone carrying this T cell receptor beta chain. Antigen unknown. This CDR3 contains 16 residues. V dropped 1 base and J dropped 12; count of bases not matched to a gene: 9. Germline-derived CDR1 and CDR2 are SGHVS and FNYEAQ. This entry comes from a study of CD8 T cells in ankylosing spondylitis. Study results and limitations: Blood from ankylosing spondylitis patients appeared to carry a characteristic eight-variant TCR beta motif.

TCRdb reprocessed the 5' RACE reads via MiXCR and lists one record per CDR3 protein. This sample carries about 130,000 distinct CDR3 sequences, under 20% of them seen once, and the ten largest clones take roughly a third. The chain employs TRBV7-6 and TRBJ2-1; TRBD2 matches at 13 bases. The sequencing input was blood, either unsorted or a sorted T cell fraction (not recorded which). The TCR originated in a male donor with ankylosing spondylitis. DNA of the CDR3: TGTGCCAGCAGCTTAGGGGTTGGACTAGCGGGAGCTCGGCAGTTCTTC. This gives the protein CASSLGVGLAGARQFF.